One and the same sample provided the 32 T cell receptor beta chains below, sequenced in a study of OX40 agonist ivuxolimab in advanced cancers. Libraries were prepared by immunoSEQ multiplex PCR; TCRdb keeps only in-frame clonotypes and omits some of them. The sample yields about 77,000 clones, around 86% seen once. Here the sequenced sample was CD4+ or CD8+ T cells sorted from blood, taken in a trial of the OX40 agonist ivuxolimab. These receptors came from an adult with an advanced solid tumor such as melanoma, head and neck, liver or kidney cancer.

The gene calls are TRBV29-1 and TRBJ2-5; the match to TRBD1 covers 9 bases. The CDR3 consists of 14 residues. CDR1 and CDR2 (germline): SQVTM, ANQGSEA. V lost 2 bases, J lost 5 bases, and 6 bases stayed unmatched. The CDR3 here is CSVELGTGSETQYF. The DNA for the CDR3 is TGCAGCGTTGAACTCGGGACAGGGTCCGAGACCCAGTACTTC.

The CDR3 is CASSLGSSGGYNEQFF. The CDR3 nucleotides are TGCGCCAGCAGCTTGGGCTCTAGCGGGGGGTACAATGAGCAGTTCTTC. The chain couples TRBV5-1 to TRBJ2-1, with 11 bases that match TRBD2. Germline V CDR1 and CDR2: SGHRS, YFSETQ. The ends lost 0 bases at V and 4 bases at J; junction bases unmatched: 3. The CDR3 has 16 residues.

This chain joins TRBV6-5 and TRBJ1-6, with TRBD1 matching over 7 bases. CDR1 and CDR2 from the germline V gene are MNHEY and SVGAGI. The ends lost 7 bases at V and 9 bases at J; junction bases unmatched: 9. The CDR3 has 14 residues. In DNA, the CDR3 is TGTGCCAGCACCCCGACAGGGAAGGGTTCACCCCTCCACTTT. It specifies CASTPTGKGSPLHF.

The chain is built from TRBV6-5 and TRBJ2-7; 7 nucleotides match TRBD1. CDR1 is MNHEY and CDR2 is SVGAGI in the germline V gene. CDR3 length: 14 amino acids. Losses at the gene ends were 7 bases for V and 0 bases for J; bases not matched to a gene: 6. CDR3 protein: CASTQTGPSYEQYF. The DNA of the CDR3 is TGTGCCAGCACCCAGACAGGGCCCTCCTACGAGCAGTACTTC.

The V gene is TRBV7-2, the J gene TRBJ1-6; D gene uncertain. V shed 1 base and J shed 6 bases, with 13 bases lying between them. Germline V gene data show CDR1 as SGHTA and CDR2 as FQGNSA. There are 16 residues in the CDR3. For the CDR3, the DNA is TGTGCCAGCAGCTTAGTGGTAGGGCAGTCTAATTCACCCCTCCACTTT. It codes for CASSLVVGQSNSPLHF. The entire variable domain, with the rest obtained from reference TRBV7-2 and TRBJ1-6, is as follows: GAGVSQSPSNKVTEKGKDVELRCDPISGHTALYWYRQSLGQGLEFLIYFQGNSAPDKSGLPSDRFSAERTGGSVSTLTIQRTQQEDSAVYLCASSLVVGQSNSPLHFGNGTRLTVT.

J is TRBJ1-2 and V is TRBV7-9, with no clear D. The CDR3 is 13 amino acids. Trimming shortened V by 1 base and J by 5 bases, and 8 bases separated the two germline ends. Per the germline V gene, CDR1 is SEHNR and CDR2 is FQNEAQ (reference sequence). CDR3 sequence (DNA): TGTGCCAGCAGCTTAGGCGAATATTATGGCTACACCTTC. Its translation is CASSLGEYYGYTF. The whole variable domain, filled in from reference TRBV7-9 and TRBJ1-2, reads DTGVSQNPRHKITKRGQNVTFRCDPISEHNRLYWYRQTLGQGPEFLTYFQNEAQLEKSRLLSDRFSAERPKGSFSTLEIQRTEQGDSAMYLCASSLGEYYGYTFGSGTRLTVV.

The CDR3, as DNA: TGTGCCAGCAGCCTTGGACAGGGGGGACAAGAGACCCAGTACTTC. Translating it yields CASSLGQGGQETQYF. The V and J genes are TRBV5-8 and TRBJ2-5; TRBD1 matches 10 bases. Germline-derived CDR1 and CDR2 are SGHTS and YDEGEE. The CDR3 is made up of 15 amino acids. Trimming cost V 4 bases and J 2 bases; bases outside gene matches: 5.

The genes are TRBV5-1 and TRBJ1-4; 10 bases fit TRBD1. Germline V gene lookup returns CDR1 SGHRS and CDR2 YFSETQ. The CDR3 is made up of 17 amino acids. The ends lost 3 bases at V and 0 bases at J; junction bases unmatched: 5. CDR3 in DNA: TGCGCCAGCAGCTCGGGACAGGGGACCGCAACTAATGAAAAACTGTTTTTT. This sequence encodes CASSSGQGTATNEKLFF.

This clone was counted only a few times. The chain joins TRBV19 to TRBJ1-2; D perhaps matches TRBD1 (5 bases). Per the germline V gene, CDR1 is LNHDA and CDR2 is SQIVND (reference sequence). CDR3 size: 14 residues. The V end was cut by 3 bases, the J end by 3 bases, with 11 bases between. The CDR3 reads CASSIQGGYYGYTF. The CDR3 region has the DNA TGTGCCAGTAGTATCCAGGGTGGATACTATGGCTACACCTTC.

In this sample, this clone turned up once. The V and J genes are TRBV5-4 and TRBJ1-5, with 9 bases fitting TRBD1. The germline V gene encodes CDR1 SGHNT and CDR2 YYREEE (reference sequence). V shed 4 bases and J 6 bases; nucleotides not matched to a gene: 8. The CDR3 length is 15 residues. This CDR3 is CASSPRTGVAQPQHF. The CDR3 DNA follows: TGTGCCAGCAGCCCAAGGACAGGGGTCGCTCAGCCCCAGCATTTT.

The V call is TRBV4-1, the J call TRBJ2-7; D unclear. The V end was cut by 1 base, the J end by 2 bases, with 9 bases between. The V gene's germline CDR1 is MGHRA and CDR2 YSYEKL. There are 14 residues in the CDR3. The CDR3 DNA sequence: TGCGCCAGCAGCCAAGTTGCGATGCCCTACGAGCAGTACTTC. This codes for CASSQVAMPYEQYF.

The chain employs TRBV6-1 and TRBJ2-7; TRBD1 or TRBD2 may be the D gene (6 bases each). The CDR3 has 15 amino acids. The germline gives CDR1 MNHNS, CDR2 SASEGT. V was clipped by 2 bases and J by 2 bases, with 13 bases between them. The CDR3: CASSEPGAAAYEQYF. The CDR3 DNA is TGTGCCAGCAGTGAACCGGGGGCAGCAGCCTACGAGCAGTACTTC.

About this clone: A read error may account for a junction end that differs from germline. The gene calls are TRBV10-2 and TRBJ2-7, with 10 positions matching TRBD1. Germline V CDR1 and CDR2: WSHSY, SAAADI. This CDR3 contains 13 residues. The CDR3 bases are TGCGCCAGCAGTGGGGGGATTACCGGGACAGGGGCTTTC. This codes for CASSGGITGTGAF.

The V call is TRBV11-2, the J call TRBJ2-4; D gene ambiguous. Trimming took 5 bases from V and 0 from J, leaving 8 bases between them. CDR1 and CDR2 (germline): SGHAT, FQNNGV. This CDR3 has 14 amino acids. The CDR3 here is CASSPLLAKNIQYF. CDR3 bases: TGTGCCAGCAGCCCTCTTTTAGCCAAAAACATTCAGTACTTC.

The table lists this clone with a count of one. This rearrangement joins TRBV5-1 to TRBJ1-4; D is possibly TRBD1 (5 bases). This CDR3 spans 13 amino acids. V was pared by 7 bases and J by 4 bases, with 11 bases between. CDR1 is SGHRS, CDR2 YFSETQ, per germline. This CDR3 is CASAWDGNEKLFF. For the CDR3, the DNA is TGCGCCAGCGCGTGGGACGGTAATGAAAAACTGTTTTTT.

The V and J genes are TRBV14 and TRBJ1-2, with TRBD1 matching over 7 bases. V lost 2 bases, J lost 4 bases, and 4 bases stayed unmatched. CDR3 length equals 14 residues. Germline V gene sequence: CDR1 SGHDN, CDR2 FVKESK. The CDR3 DNA is TGTGCCAGCAGCCAAAATCAGGGGGGCTATGGCTACACCTTC. It specifies CASSQNQGGYGYTF. Together with reference TRBV14 and TRBJ1-2, the CDR3 gives the full variable domain: EAGVTQFPSHSVIEKGQTVTLRCDPISGHDNLYWYRRVMGKEIKFLLHFVKESKQDESGMPNNRFLAERTGGTYSTLKVQPAELEDSGVYFCASSQNQGGYGYTFGSGTRLTVV.

V gene TRBV7-2 combines with J gene TRBJ2-2, with D hard to call. The germline CDR1 and CDR2 sequences are SGHTA and FQGNSA. V lost 2 bases, J lost 4 bases, and 8 bases lay in between. The CDR3 is 14 amino acids. The CDR3 DNA is TGTGCCAGCAGCTTACCGGCCAGCACCGGGGAGCTGTTTTTT. Residues: CASSLPASTGELFF.

The J gene is TRBJ1-2, the V gene TRBV7-2; no clear D. CDR1 is SGHTA, CDR2 FQGNSA, per germline. The CDR3 runs 13 residues. V gave up 6 bases and J gave up 0 bases, with 8 bases separating them. CDR3 DNA sequence: TGTGCCAGCAGGGACGGAGCTAACTATGGCTACACCTTC. Encoded protein: CASRDGANYGYTF.

The chain joins TRBV6-5 to TRBJ1-5; TRBD1 aligns across 7 bases. There are 15 residues in the CDR3. CDR1 and CDR2 (germline): MNHEY, SVGAGI. Trimming removed 5 bases from V and 7 bases from J; junction bases left unmatched: 11. Written as DNA, the CDR3 is TGTGCCAGCAGTCCACAGGGGTGGGAACGGCAGCCCCAGCATTTT. Amino acid sequence: CASSPQGWERQPQHF.

The CDR3: CASSLALAGGLTDTQYF. DNA for the CDR3: TGCGCCAGCAGCTTAGCTCTAGCGGGGGGGCTTACAGATACGCAGTATTTT. V gene TRBV5-1 combines with J gene TRBJ2-3; 12 bases match TRBD2. The CDR3 extends over 17 amino acids. Germline lookup yields CDR1 SGHRS and CDR2 YFSETQ. V lost 2 bases, J lost 3 bases, and 7 bases stayed unmatched.

The J gene is TRBJ1-2, the V gene TRBV12-5; no definite D call. This CDR3 contains 12 residues. V lost 1 base to trimming and J lost 4 bases, with 4 bases between them. Germline V gene lookup returns CDR1 LGHNT and CDR2 FRNRAP. The CDR3 loop is CASGLEGYGYTF. The CDR3 DNA reads TGTGCTAGTGGTTTGGAAGGCTATGGCTACACCTTC. Full variable domain (remainder filled in from reference TRBV12-5 and TRBJ1-2): DARVTQTPRHKVTEMGQEVTMRCQPILGHNTVFWYRQTMMQGLELLAYFRNRAPLDDSGMPKDRFSAEMPDATLATLKIQPSEPRDSAVYFCASGLEGYGYTFGSGTRLTVV.

The chain carries TRBV5-6 and TRBJ2-6, with D possibly being TRBD1 or TRBD2 (5 bases each). CDR1 and CDR2 from the germline V gene are SGHDT and YYEEEE. The CDR3 spans 17 residues. Trimming pared 0 bases from V and 0 bases from J, leaving 10 bases between. CDR3 protein: CASSLVGTLSGANVLTF. In nucleotides, the CDR3 is TGTGCCAGCAGCTTGGTTGGGACCCTCTCTGGGGCCAACGTCCTGACTTTC.

The V gene is TRBV6-5, the J gene TRBJ2-7; 8 nucleotides match TRBD1. Per the germline V gene, CDR1 is MNHEY and CDR2 is SVGAGI. This CDR3 comprises 16 residues. J gave up 4 bases and V 0 bases, and 8 bases lay outside the gene matches. This CDR3 reads CASSYSRAGGPYEQYF. The CDR3 coding sequence is TGTGCCAGCAGTTACTCGAGGGCAGGGGGCCCTTACGAGCAGTACTTC.

The V call is TRBV6-5, the J call TRBJ2-7; 7 bases fit TRBD2. CDR1 and CDR2 (germline): MNHEY, SVGAGI. This CDR3 is 12 amino acids long. V dropped 8 bases and J dropped 6; count of bases not matched to a gene: 7. The CDR3 DNA sequence: TGTGCCAGCTCCACGTGGGGGGGCGAGCAGTACTTC. It specifies CASSTWGGEQYF.

This clone showed up just once. The CDR3 coding sequence is TGTGCCAGCAGCCAAACCGCCATAGTCTACGAGCAGTACTTC. Its protein product is CASSQTAIVYEQYF. V is TRBV14 and J is TRBJ2-7; D remains unclear. The CDR3 runs to 14 residues. Trimming pared 2 bases from V and 3 bases from J, leaving 11 bases between. Germline V gene lookup returns CDR1 SGHDN and CDR2 FVKESK.

This chain uses TRBV4-2 with TRBJ1-3; 9 nucleotides line up with TRBD1. CDR1 and CDR2 (germline): LGHNA, YNFKEQ. Trimming cost V 1 base and J 3 bases; bases outside gene matches: 4. CDR3 length: 16 amino acids. For the CDR3, the DNA is TGTGCCAGCAGCCAAGTCACAGGGGGCAATGGAAACACCATATATTTT. It codes for CASSQVTGGNGNTIYF.

The count of this clone is one. This sequence joins TRBV7-2 and TRBJ2-1, with 8 bases identical to TRBD2. Germline V gene sequence: CDR1 SGHTA, CDR2 FQGNSA. The CDR3 is 15 residues long. V lost 1 base, J lost 3 bases, and 2 bases stayed unmatched. The CDR3 spells CASSLEAGVYNEQFF. Written as DNA, the CDR3 is TGTGCCAGCAGCTTAGAAGCGGGGGTCTACAATGAGCAGTTCTTC.

The chain couples TRBV21-1 to TRBJ1-2; no check of the table's D call, TRBD1, against the DNA was made. TRBV21-1 is designated a pseudogene. The CDR3 contains 16 residues. Written as DNA, the CDR3 is TGTGCCAGCAGCACCCCGGCAGACAGGGCCTCCTATGGCTACACCTTC. Translation: CASSTPADRASYGYTF.

V is TRBV6-6 and J is TRBJ2-3; 7 bases agree with TRBD2. V was clipped by 2 bases and J by 1 base; unmatched bases: 0. CDR1 and CDR2 (germline): MNHNY, SVGAGI (reference sequence). The CDR3 sequence is 14 residues long. CDR3 loop: CASSYREGTDTQYF. Here the CDR3 DNA reads TGTGCCAGCAGTTACCGGGAGGGCACAGATACGCAGTATTTT.

The chain employs TRBV10-3 and TRBJ2-1, with 8 nucleotides matching TRBD1. CDR3 length: 15 amino acids. The germline gives CDR1 ENHRY, CDR2 SYGVKD. V dropped 2 bases and J dropped 8; count of bases not matched to a gene: 8. Here the CDR3 DNA reads TGTGCCATCAGTGAGCGATTACAGGGGGGCGATGAGCAGTTCTTC. Its protein product is CAISERLQGGDEQFF.

On this clone: One junction end does not reproduce the germline sequence, and a read error may be involved. This chain joins TRBV6-1 and TRBJ2-7; 10 bases match TRBD2. This CDR3 is 15 amino acids long. Germline V gene sequence: CDR1 MNHNS, CDR2 SASEGT. The CDR3 DNA is TGTGCCATCAGTGAAGGGGTAGCGGGGGGCTACGAGCAGTACTTC. Translated, it gives CAISEGVAGGYEQYF.

CDR3 residues: CASSETGTGTYNEQFF. The CDR3 coding sequence is TGTGCCAGCAGTGAAACCGGGACAGGAACTTACAATGAGCAGTTCTTC. The chain joins TRBV6-1 to TRBJ2-1; 8 bases fit TRBD1. Trimming at V came to 2 bases and at J to 4 bases, leaving 7 bases not matched to a gene. CDR3 length: 16 residues. The germline V gene encodes CDR1 MNHNS and CDR2 SASEGT.